This is a list of T cell receptor beta chains from one sample in a study of OX40 agonist ivuxolimab in advanced cancers. This table comes from immunoSEQ multiplex PCR, and its TCRdb copy is limited to in-frame clones, with some not included. The sample includes approximately 90,000 clones, around 88% of them seen just once. The sequencing here drew on CD4+ or CD8+ T cells sorted from blood, taken in a trial of the OX40 agonist ivuxolimab. The receptors were gathered from an adult with an advanced solid tumor such as melanoma, head and neck, liver or kidney cancer. Both conserved end residues are part of each CDR3. The order of the fields is CDR3 protein, CDR3 DNA, clone size, CDR3 length, V gene, D gene, J gene. The D gene is left open where the match is weak. Clone sizes are given selectively: once, few, many, or a class where the clone is expanded.

cdr3_aa: CASSAPGQPSDEQYF
cdr3_nt: TGTGCCAGCAGCGCCCCGGGACAGCCCTCCGACGAGCAGTACTTC
clone_size: -
cdr3_length: 15
v_call: TRBV9
d_call: TRBD1
j_call: TRBJ2-7

cdr3_aa: CASRDRQDTGELFF
cdr3_nt: TGTGCCAGCCGAGACAGGCAAGACACCGGGGAGCTGTTTTTT
clone_size: -
cdr3_length: 14
v_call: TRBV18
d_call: -
j_call: TRBJ2-2

cdr3_aa: CASSLAGGEKLFF
cdr3_nt: TGTGCCAGCAGCTTGGCCGGGGGTGAAAAACTGTTTTTT
clone_size: -
cdr3_length: 13
v_call: TRBV5-4
d_call: -
j_call: TRBJ1-4

cdr3_aa: CASSPNLGTSGGADTQYF
cdr3_nt: TGTGCCAGCAGCCCCAACCTGGGGACTAGCGGTGGGGCAGATACGCAGTATTTT
clone_size: -
cdr3_length: 18
v_call: TRBV7-9
d_call: TRBD2
j_call: TRBJ2-3

cdr3_aa: CASRRTATYEQYF
cdr3_nt: TGTGCCAGCAGACGGACCGCTACCTACGAGCAGTACTTC
clone_size: -
cdr3_length: 13
v_call: TRBV6-5
d_call: -
j_call: TRBJ2-7

cdr3_aa: CASSPAGTGEQFF
cdr3_nt: TGTGCCAGCAGCCCAGCCGGGACAGGGGAGCAGTTCTTC
clone_size: -
cdr3_length: 13
v_call: TRBV6-5
d_call: TRBD1
j_call: TRBJ2-1

cdr3_aa: CASSQAYGAGGTDTQYF
cdr3_nt: TGCGCCAGCAGCCAAGCCTATGGTGCGGGGGGCACAGATACGCAGTATTTT
clone_size: -
cdr3_length: 17
v_call: TRBV4-3
d_call: TRBD2
j_call: TRBJ2-3

cdr3_aa: CSVDLGGTQYF
cdr3_nt: TGCAGCGTTGATTTGGGGGGGACTCAGTACTTC
clone_size: -
cdr3_length: 11
v_call: TRBV29-1
d_call: TRBD2
j_call: TRBJ2-7

cdr3_aa: CASSLRALRDEQYF
cdr3_nt: TGTGCCAGTAGCCTGAGGGCTCTCAGGGACGAGCAGTACTTC
clone_size: -
cdr3_length: 14
v_call: TRBV19
d_call: -
j_call: TRBJ2-7

cdr3_aa: CSVDEQGAEQFF
cdr3_nt: TGCAGCGTTGACGAACAGGGGGCTGAGCAGTTCTTC
clone_size: few
cdr3_length: 12
v_call: TRBV29-1
d_call: TRBD1
j_call: TRBJ2-1

cdr3_aa: CASSYSGSGGVTDTQYF
cdr3_nt: TGCGCCAGCAGCTATAGCGGCTCGGGAGGAGTGACAGATACGCAGTATTTT
clone_size: -
cdr3_length: 17
v_call: TRBV5-1
d_call: TRBD2
j_call: TRBJ2-3

cdr3_aa: CASSPQVQAGYNEQFF
cdr3_nt: TGTGCCAGCAGCCCCCAAGTACAAGCCGGATACAATGAGCAGTTCTTC
clone_size: -
cdr3_length: 16
v_call: TRBV9
d_call: -
j_call: TRBJ2-1

cdr3_aa: CASREGEHPYEQYF
cdr3_nt: TGTGCCAGCAGGGAGGGGGAGCACCCATACGAGCAGTACTTC
clone_size: -
cdr3_length: 14
v_call: TRBV28
d_call: -
j_call: TRBJ2-7

cdr3_aa: CATSRVLQGRQPQHF
cdr3_nt: TGTGCCACCAGCCGAGTCTTACAGGGTCGCCAGCCCCAGCATTTT
clone_size: -
cdr3_length: 15
v_call: TRBV15
d_call: -
j_call: TRBJ1-5

cdr3_aa: CASSPRQGFNQPQHF
cdr3_nt: TGTGCCAGCAGCCCAAGACAGGGTTTCAATCAGCCCCAGCATTTT
clone_size: -
cdr3_length: 15
v_call: TRBV7-8
d_call: TRBD1
j_call: TRBJ1-5

cdr3_aa: CASSLVSDSTGELFF
cdr3_nt: TGCGCCAGCAGCTTGGTGAGCGACAGCACCGGGGAGCTGTTTTTT
clone_size: -
cdr3_length: 15
v_call: TRBV5-1
d_call: -
j_call: TRBJ2-2

cdr3_aa: CASSSEYNEQFF
cdr3_nt: TGTGCCAGCAGCTCGGAGTACAATGAGCAGTTCTTC
clone_size: -
cdr3_length: 12
v_call: TRBV11-2
d_call: -
j_call: TRBJ2-1

cdr3_aa: CASSLEARGGYTF
cdr3_nt: TGTGCCAGCAGCTTGGAGGCACGAGGCGGCTACACCTTC
clone_size: -
cdr3_length: 13
v_call: TRBV5-6
d_call: -
j_call: TRBJ1-2

cdr3_aa: CASSWGGTGRGETQYF
cdr3_nt: TGTGCCAGCAGCTGGGGCGGGACAGGGAGGGGGGAGACCCAGTACTTC
clone_size: -
cdr3_length: 16
v_call: TRBV7-2
d_call: TRBD1
j_call: TRBJ2-5

cdr3_aa: CAIRVTLATNTGELFF
cdr3_nt: TGTGCCATCAGGGTAACACTAGCGACGAACACCGGGGAGCTGTTTTTT
clone_size: -
cdr3_length: 16
v_call: TRBV10-3
d_call: TRBD2
j_call: TRBJ2-2

cdr3_aa: CASSEYRGMGEQYF
cdr3_nt: TGTGCCAGCAGTGAGTACAGGGGAATGGGCGAGCAGTACTTC
clone_size: once
cdr3_length: 14
v_call: TRBV28
d_call: TRBD1
j_call: TRBJ2-7

cdr3_aa: CAWSAGSESGNTIYF
cdr3_nt: TGTGCCTGGAGTGCCGGGTCTGAATCTGGAAACACCATATATTTT
clone_size: -
cdr3_length: 15
v_call: TRBV30
d_call: -
j_call: TRBJ1-3

cdr3_aa: CASSFGDSSNYGYTF
cdr3_nt: TGTGCCAGCAGTTTTGGGGACAGTTCTAACTATGGCTACACCTTC
clone_size: -
cdr3_length: 15
v_call: TRBV28
d_call: TRBD1
j_call: TRBJ1-2

cdr3_aa: CASSLVGRGAFF
cdr3_nt: TGTGCCAGCAGCTTAGTAGGGCGTGGAGCTTTCTTT
clone_size: -
cdr3_length: 12
v_call: TRBV7-9
d_call: -
j_call: TRBJ1-1

cdr3_aa: CASSPFGSGSGQYF
cdr3_nt: TGTGCCAGCAGCCCTTTTGGTAGCGGGAGCGGCCAGTACTTC
clone_size: -
cdr3_length: 14
v_call: TRBV7-2
d_call: TRBD2
j_call: TRBJ2-5

cdr3_aa: CASSVQQGTGVGELFF
cdr3_nt: TGTGCCAGCAGCGTCCAACAGGGGACAGGGGTCGGGGAGCTGTTTTTT
clone_size: -
cdr3_length: 16
v_call: TRBV9
d_call: TRBD1
j_call: TRBJ2-2

cdr3_aa: CASRPLRQFYEQYF
cdr3_nt: TGTGCCAGCAGACCGCTTCGACAGTTCTACGAGCAGTACTTC
clone_size: -
cdr3_length: 14
v_call: TRBV6-1
d_call: -
j_call: TRBJ2-7

cdr3_aa: CASSLLPGNEQFF
cdr3_nt: TGTGCCAGCAGCTTGCTCCCAGGCAATGAGCAGTTCTTC
clone_size: -
cdr3_length: 13
v_call: TRBV7-2
d_call: -
j_call: TRBJ2-1

cdr3_aa: CASSEGTGVHRELFF
cdr3_nt: TGCGCCAGCAGCGAGGGGACAGGGGTTCACCGGGAGCTGTTTTTT
clone_size: -
cdr3_length: 15
v_call: TRBV5-1
d_call: TRBD1
j_call: TRBJ2-2

cdr3_aa: CASSTGTVVTDTQYF
cdr3_nt: TGTGCCAGCAGCACCGGGACAGTAGTCACAGATACGCAGTATTTT
clone_size: -
cdr3_length: 15
v_call: TRBV5-4
d_call: TRBD1
j_call: TRBJ2-3

cdr3_aa: CASSPTGRDTQYF
cdr3_nt: TGTGCCAGCAGTCCGACAGGGAGAGATACGCAGTATTTT
clone_size: -
cdr3_length: 13
v_call: TRBV6-1
d_call: TRBD1
j_call: TRBJ2-3

cdr3_aa: CASSERRGDEAFF
cdr3_nt: TGCGCCAGCAGCGAGCGCAGGGGCGATGAAGCTTTCTTT
clone_size: -
cdr3_length: 13
v_call: TRBV4-3
d_call: -
j_call: TRBJ1-1

cdr3_aa: CASSGGSGGYGYTF
cdr3_nt: TGTGCCAGCAGCGGGGGGTCAGGGGGCTATGGCTACACCTTC
clone_size: -
cdr3_length: 14
v_call: TRBV5-8
d_call: TRBD1
j_call: TRBJ1-2